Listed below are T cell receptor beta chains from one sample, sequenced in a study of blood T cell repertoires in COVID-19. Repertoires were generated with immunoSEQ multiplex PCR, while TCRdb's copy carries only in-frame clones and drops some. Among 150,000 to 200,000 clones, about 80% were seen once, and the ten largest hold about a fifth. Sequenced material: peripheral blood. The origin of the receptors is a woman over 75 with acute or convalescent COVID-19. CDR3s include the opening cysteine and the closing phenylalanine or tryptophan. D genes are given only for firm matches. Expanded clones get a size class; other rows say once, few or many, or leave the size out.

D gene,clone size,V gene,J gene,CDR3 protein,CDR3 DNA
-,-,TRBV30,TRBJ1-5,CAWSGGAFDSNQPQHF,TGTGCCTGGAGTGGAGGTGCCTTCGATAGCAATCAGCCCCAGCATTTT
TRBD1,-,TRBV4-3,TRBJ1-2,CASSQEAGGKIGYTF,TGCGCCAGCAGCCAAGAGGCAGGGGGGAAAATAGGCTACACCTTC
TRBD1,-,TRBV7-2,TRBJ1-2,CASSPSGQAYGYTF,TGTGCCAGCAGCCCGTCAGGACAGGCCTATGGCTACACCTTC
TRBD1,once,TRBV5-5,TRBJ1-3,CASSPDRGSLTGNTIYF,TGTGCCAGCAGCCCAGACAGGGGATCATTAACTGGAAACACCATATATTTT
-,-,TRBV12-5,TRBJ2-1,CASGLTGGYSNEQFF,TGTGCTAGTGGTTTGACCGGAGGCTATTCGAATGAGCAGTTCTTC
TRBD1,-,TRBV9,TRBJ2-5,CASSLQGDGTQYF,TGTGCCAGCAGCTTACAGGGGGATGGGACCCAGTACTTC
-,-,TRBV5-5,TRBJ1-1,CASSFLTRDEAFF,TGTGCCAGCAGCTTTTTGACGCGGGATGAAGCTTTCTTT
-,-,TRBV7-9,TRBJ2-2,CASSFRRDEAGELFF,TGTGCCAGCAGCTTTAGGCGGGATGAAGCCGGGGAGCTGTTTTTT
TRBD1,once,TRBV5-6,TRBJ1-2,CASSVTGAPSGYTF,TGTGCCAGCAGCGTAACAGGGGCTCCTTCTGGCTACACCTTC
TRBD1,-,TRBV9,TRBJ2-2,CASSTGQTTGELFF,TGTGCCAGCAGCACGGGACAGACCACCGGGGAGCTGTTTTTT
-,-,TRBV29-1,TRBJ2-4,CSVAGDLAKNIQYF,TGCAGCGTTGCCGGGGATCTAGCCAAAAACATTCAGTACTTC
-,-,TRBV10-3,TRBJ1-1,CAISGGTEAFF,TGTGCCATCAGCGGGGGAACTGAAGCTTTCTTT
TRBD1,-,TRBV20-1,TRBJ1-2,CSASNRDRGSYTF,TGCAGTGCTAGTAACCGGGACAGGGGAAGCTACACCTTC
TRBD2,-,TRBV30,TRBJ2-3,CAWSVGTSGSLDTQYF,TGTGCCTGGAGTGTCGGGACTAGCGGGAGCTTAGATACGCAGTATTTT
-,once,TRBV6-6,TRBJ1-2,CASMDTNYGYTF,TGTGCCAGCATGGACACCAACTATGGCTACACCTTC
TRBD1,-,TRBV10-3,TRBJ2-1,CAIRRTGGTNNEQFF,TGTGCCATCAGAAGAACAGGGGGAACGAACAATGAGCAGTTCTTC
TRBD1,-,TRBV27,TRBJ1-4,CASSLFSAGGEKLFF,TGTGCCAGCAGTTTATTCTCGGCAGGGGGTGAAAAACTGTTTTTT
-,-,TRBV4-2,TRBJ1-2,CASSQGGGSDYGYTF,TGTGCCAGCAGCCAAGGGGGGGGTAGCGACTATGGCTACACCTTC
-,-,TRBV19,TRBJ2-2,CASTTFAGRSKNTGELFF,TGTGCCAGTACCACCTTCGCGGGGAGGTCAAAGAACACCGGGGAGCTGTTTTTT
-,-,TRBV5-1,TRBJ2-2,CASRARLEAGELFF,TGCGCCAGCAGAGCCAGACTAGAGGCCGGGGAGCTGTTTTTT
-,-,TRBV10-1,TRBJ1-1,CASRPGQTNTEAFF,TGCGCCAGCAGACCCGGACAGACGAACACTGAAGCTTTCTTT
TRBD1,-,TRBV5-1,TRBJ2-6,CASSFRDRAFSGANVLTF,TGCGCCAGCAGCTTCCGGGACAGGGCCTTCTCTGGGGCCAACGTCCTGACTTTC
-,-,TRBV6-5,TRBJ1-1,CASSYSLEGREAFF,TGTGCCAGCAGTTACTCATTAGAAGGGAGGGAAGCTTTCTTT
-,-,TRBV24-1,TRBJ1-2,CATSEPIYGYTF,TGTGCCACCAGTGAGCCTATCTATGGCTACACCTTC
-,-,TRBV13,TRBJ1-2,CASSASWGGLDYGYTF,TGTGCCAGCAGCGCGTCCTGGGGGGGTCTTGACTATGGCTACACCTTC
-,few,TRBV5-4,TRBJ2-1,CASSGTLPTIEQFF,TGTGCCAGCTCCGGGACTCTCCCTACAATTGAGCAGTTCTTC
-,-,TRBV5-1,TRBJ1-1,CASSLGGRSNTEAFF,TGCGCCAGCAGCTTGGGGGGCAGGTCAAACACTGAAGCTTTCTTT
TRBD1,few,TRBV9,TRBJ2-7,CASSIGTGGGKQYF,TGTGCCAGCAGCATCGGGACAGGGGGCGGTAAGCAGTACTTC
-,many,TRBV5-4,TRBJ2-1,CASSLAGIGYNEQFF,TGTGCCAGCAGCTTGGCCGGGATTGGTTACAATGAGCAGTTCTTC